These T cell receptor beta chains were read from a single sample in a study of T cell repertoires in cytomegalovirus infection. TCRdb fed the reads into MiXCR, producing one record per CDR3 protein. Here the sample spans under 350,000 distinct CDR3 sequences, 22% being singletons. Their cognate antigens are unknown. This sample comprised cultured PBMCs, obtained from culture after CMV antigen stimulation. These receptors were obtained from a human donor in good health (CMV status not recorded). Some clones in this sample may be carry-over from other donors' samples. CDR3s include the opening cysteine and the closing phenylalanine or tryptophan. The order of the fields is V gene, J gene, D gene, clone size, CDR3 protein, CDR3 DNA. The D gene is left open where the match is weak. Clone size appears in some rows only: once, few, many, or a class for an expanded clone.

v_gene: TRBV12-3/TRBV12-4
j_gene: TRBJ1-3
d_gene: -
abundance: -
CDR3aa: CASSLSGRRGNTIYF
CDR3nt: TGTGCCAGCAGTTTATCGGGGCGCAGGGGAAACACCATATATTTT

v_gene: TRBV7-9
j_gene: TRBJ2-1
d_gene: TRBD2
abundance: -
CDR3aa: CASSFASGRFEQFF
CDR3nt: TGTGCCAGCAGCTTTGCTAGCGGGAGGTTTGAGCAGTTCTTC

v_gene: TRBV5-1
j_gene: TRBJ1-1
d_gene: -
abundance: -
CDR3aa: CASSLESGLEAFF
CDR3nt: TGCGCCAGCAGCTTGGAGAGCGGTCTTGAAGCTTTCTTT

v_gene: TRBV20-1
j_gene: TRBJ1-1
d_gene: -
abundance: -
CDR3aa: CSARDYLSNTEAFF
CDR3nt: TGCAGTGCTAGAGATTATCTCTCGAACACTGAAGCTTTCTTT

v_gene: TRBV7-2
j_gene: TRBJ2-1
d_gene: -
abundance: many
CDR3aa: CASSLAGRPYNEQFF
CDR3nt: TGTGCCAGCAGCTTAGCGGGGCGGCCCTACAATGAGCAGTTCTTC

v_gene: TRBV7-2
j_gene: TRBJ2-1
d_gene: -
abundance: many
CDR3aa: CASSPLGLEQFF
CDR3nt: TGTGCCAGCAGCCCCCTCGGGCTTGAGCAGTTCTTC

v_gene: TRBV7-9
j_gene: TRBJ2-1
d_gene: TRBD2
abundance: -
CDR3aa: CASSLAPGTSGRVYNEQFF
CDR3nt: TGTGCCAGCAGCTTAGCGCCCGGGACTAGCGGGAGGGTCTACAATGAGCAGTTCTTC

v_gene: TRBV20-1
j_gene: TRBJ2-3
d_gene: -
abundance: few
CDR3aa: CSARRADTQYF
CDR3nt: TGCAGTGCTAGGAGGGCAGATACGCAGTATTTT

v_gene: TRBV5-1
j_gene: TRBJ2-7
d_gene: -
abundance: -
CDR3aa: CASSLARRTYEQYF
CDR3nt: TGCGCCAGCAGCTTGGCGCGGCGGACATACGAGCAGTACTTC

v_gene: TRBV6-1
j_gene: TRBJ2-3
d_gene: TRBD1
abundance: few
CDR3aa: CASSALGTGGTDTQYF
CDR3nt: TGTGCCAGCAGCGCCCTTGGGACAGGGGGCACAGATACGCAGTATTTT

v_gene: TRBV5-1
j_gene: TRBJ1-1
d_gene: -
abundance: -
CDR3aa: CASSLDGEHRAFF
CDR3nt: TGCGCCAGCAGCCTAGACGGGGAACATCGGGCTTTCTTT

v_gene: TRBV20-1
j_gene: TRBJ2-1
d_gene: TRBD2
abundance: -
CDR3aa: CSSPSGSYNEQFF
CDR3nt: TGCAGCTCCCCTAGCGGGAGCTACAATGAGCAGTTCTTC

v_gene: TRBV30
j_gene: TRBJ2-6
d_gene: -
abundance: -
CDR3aa: CAWSVHSGANVLTF
CDR3nt: TGTGCCTGGAGTGTACACTCTGGGGCCAACGTCCTGACTTTC

v_gene: TRBV19
j_gene: TRBJ1-4
d_gene: TRBD1
abundance: few
CDR3aa: CASTGTASPTNEKLFF
CDR3nt: TGTGCCAGTACCGGGACAGCCTCCCCAACTAATGAAAAACTGTTTTTT

v_gene: TRBV20-1
j_gene: TRBJ2-4
d_gene: -
abundance: -
CDR3aa: CSARVPNEDIQYF
CDR3nt: TGCAGTGCTAGAGTTCCGAACGAAGACATTCAGTACTTC

v_gene: TRBV4-2
j_gene: TRBJ2-2
d_gene: -
abundance: few
CDR3aa: CASSQGNQRVGTGELFF
CDR3nt: TGTGCCAGCAGCCAAGGGAATCAGAGGGTGGGCACCGGGGAGCTGTTTTTT

v_gene: TRBV7-2
j_gene: TRBJ2-2
d_gene: -
abundance: many
CDR3aa: CASSLRRGDGSTGELFF
CDR3nt: TGTGCCAGCAGCTTAAGGAGGGGGGACGGTAGCACCGGGGAGCTGTTTTTT

v_gene: TRBV25-1
j_gene: TRBJ2-1
d_gene: -
abundance: -
CDR3aa: CASSEFSGLGANEQFF
CDR3nt: TGTGCCAGCAGTGAATTTTCCGGCTTGGGGGCCAATGAGCAGTTCTTC

v_gene: TRBV7-2
j_gene: TRBJ1-4
d_gene: TRBD1
abundance: -
CDR3aa: CASSSWTGGNEKLFF
CDR3nt: TGTGCCAGCAGCTCCTGGACAGGGGGGAATGAAAAACTGTTTTTT

v_gene: TRBV28
j_gene: TRBJ1-4
d_gene: TRBD1
abundance: few
CDR3aa: CASSSGQGTEKLFF
CDR3nt: TGTGCCAGCAGTTCCGGACAGGGAACTGAAAAACTGTTTTTT

v_gene: TRBV7-6
j_gene: TRBJ2-7
d_gene: TRBD2
abundance: many
CDR3aa: CASSPGGSKVYEQYF
CDR3nt: TGTGCCAGCAGCCCAGGCGGGAGTAAGGTGTACGAGCAGTACTTC

v_gene: TRBV28
j_gene: TRBJ2-5
d_gene: -
abundance: -
CDR3aa: CASSLGPIETQYF
CDR3nt: TGTGCCAGCAGTCTGGGCCCGATAGAGACCCAGTACTTC

v_gene: TRBV28
j_gene: TRBJ2-4
d_gene: -
abundance: many
CDR3aa: CASSPPGQNTKNIQYF
CDR3nt: TGTGCCAGCAGTCCGCCCGGACAGAATACCAAAAACATTCAGTACTTC

v_gene: TRBV20-1
j_gene: TRBJ1-5
d_gene: -
abundance: -
CDR3aa: CSVSYGNNQPQHF
CDR3nt: TGCAGTGTCTCGTACGGAAACAATCAGCCCCAGCATTTT

v_gene: TRBV6-5
j_gene: TRBJ1-1
d_gene: -
abundance: -
CDR3aa: CASSFGGPAEAFF
CDR3nt: TGTGCCAGCAGTTTCGGGGGTCCTGCTGAAGCTTTCTTT

v_gene: TRBV4-1
j_gene: TRBJ2-1
d_gene: TRBD1
abundance: few
CDR3aa: CASSRIAGTVSYNEQFF
CDR3nt: TGCGCCAGCAGCCGTATCGCCGGGACAGTTTCCTACAATGAGCAGTTCTTC

v_gene: TRBV6-2/TRBV6-3
j_gene: TRBJ2-7
d_gene: -
abundance: -
CDR3aa: CASRQSRVQYF
CDR3nt: TGTGCCAGCAGACAATCTAGAGTGCAGTACTTC

v_gene: TRBV7-2
j_gene: TRBJ2-7
d_gene: -
abundance: -
CDR3aa: CASRGGNYEQYF
CDR3nt: TGTGCCAGCAGAGGAGGAAACTACGAGCAGTACTTC

v_gene: TRBV11-3
j_gene: TRBJ2-1
d_gene: -
abundance: many
CDR3aa: CASSPGDDNEQFF
CDR3nt: TGTGCCAGCAGCCCAGGAGACGACAATGAGCAGTTCTTC

v_gene: TRBV20-1
j_gene: TRBJ2-1
d_gene: -
abundance: few
CDR3aa: CSAGGPRRDGGNEQFF
CDR3nt: TGCAGTGCTGGGGGGCCTAGGCGGGACGGGGGGAATGAGCAGTTCTTC

v_gene: TRBV20-1
j_gene: TRBJ1-2
d_gene: -
abundance: -
CDR3aa: CSARGPGGYTF
CDR3nt: TGCAGTGCTAGAGGACCCGGGGGCTACACCTTC

v_gene: TRBV2
j_gene: TRBJ2-7
d_gene: TRBD2
abundance: few
CDR3aa: CATSRGGSSYEQYF
CDR3nt: TGTGCCACGAGTCGTGGCGGGAGCTCCTACGAGCAGTACTTC

v_gene: TRBV10-3
j_gene: TRBJ1-4
d_gene: -
abundance: -
CDR3aa: CAISEYGSEKLFF
CDR3nt: TGTGCCATCAGTGAATACGGGAGTGAAAAACTGTTTTTT

v_gene: TRBV24-1
j_gene: TRBJ2-7
d_gene: -
abundance: -
CDR3aa: CATSDSIGAGRGQYF
CDR3nt: TGTGCCACCAGTGATTCGATAGGGGCAGGGAGAGGGCAGTACTTC

v_gene: TRBV4-2
j_gene: TRBJ2-2
d_gene: -
abundance: few
CDR3aa: CASSQTPPGEGNTGELFF
CDR3nt: TGTGCCAGCAGCCAGACCCCCCCGGGAGAAGGGAACACCGGGGAGCTGTTTTTT

v_gene: TRBV7-2
j_gene: TRBJ2-1
d_gene: TRBD2
abundance: many
CDR3aa: CASSSSGSINEQFF
CDR3nt: TGTGCCAGCAGCAGTAGCGGGTCCATCAATGAGCAGTTCTTC

v_gene: TRBV7-2
j_gene: TRBJ1-4
d_gene: -
abundance: -
CDR3aa: CASSLGQKDEKLFF
CDR3nt: TGTGCCAGCAGCTTAGGCCAGAAGGATGAAAAACTGTTTTTT